These 24 T cell receptor beta chains originate from one sample sequenced in a study of CD8 T cells in ankylosing spondylitis. No cognate antigen is known for these TCRs. TCRdb fed the 5' RACE reads into MiXCR, producing one record per CDR3 protein. Here the sample spans 700,000 to 1,000,000 distinct CDR3 sequences, 12% being singletons. Study observations and caveats: A motif in TCR beta, a set of several highly homologous variants, appeared characteristic of ankylosing spondylitis blood.

Sequencing was performed on blood, either unsorted or a sorted T cell fraction (not recorded which). The source of these receptors is a male donor with ankylosing spondylitis.

This chain uses TRBV20-1 with TRBJ2-7; 11 nucleotides align to TRBD2. V dropped 5 bases and J dropped 6; count of bases not matched to a gene: 9. Germline V lookup: CDR1 DFQATT, CDR2 SNEGSKA (reference sequence). This CDR3 is 14 amino acids long. The CDR3 region has the DNA TGCAGTGCTCGCCCCGGACTAGCGGGTCGCGAGCAGTACTTC. This gives the protein CSARPGLAGREQYF.

In its sample, this clonotype was seen many times. The gene calls are TRBV20-1 and TRBJ2-3; D unresolved. This CDR3 spans 14 amino acids. V shed 1 base and J shed 0 bases, with 8 bases lying between them. Germline V gene lookup returns CDR1 DFQATT and CDR2 SNEGSKA (reference sequence). The CDR3 here is CSARADGSTDTQYF. The CDR3, as DNA: TGCAGTGCTAGAGCGGACGGGAGCACAGATACGCAGTATTTT.

This clonotype has more than one count but fewer than ten. CDR3 DNA sequence: TGTGCCAGCTCACTTGACCTTGAGGCGGAGCAGTACTTC. It yields the protein CASSLDLEAEQYF. The chain is built from TRBV18 and TRBJ2-7; D not certain. The CDR3 totals 13 residues. Germline V gene sequence: CDR1 KGHSH, CDR2 LQKENI. The V end was cut by 4 bases, the J end by 7 bases, with 14 bases between. Combining the CDR3 with reference TRBV18 and TRBJ2-7 gives the whole variable domain NAGVMQNPRHLVRRRGQEARLRCSPMKGHSHVYWYRQLPEEGLKFMVYLQKENIIDESGMPKERFSAEFPKEGPSILRIQQVVRGDSAAYFCASSLDLEAEQYFGPGTRLTVT.

J is TRBJ2-3 and V is TRBV11-2; D gene ambiguous. CDR3 length: 16 residues. Trimming took 3 bases from V and 1 from J, leaving 14 bases between them. In germline, CDR1 is SGHAT, CDR2 FQNNGV. The CDR3 bases are TGTGCCAGCAGCTTGTATTGGTCCTCTGGCACAGATACGCAGTATTTT. Amino acids: CASSLYWSSGTDTQYF.

This clonotype has ten or more counts. The gene calls are TRBV5-1 and TRBJ1-5; no clear D. The V gene lost 3 bases and the J gene lost 7 bases, with 11 bases spanning the gap. CDR1 and CDR2 from the germline V gene are SGHRS and YFSETQ. This CDR3 contains 13 residues. CDR3 loop: CASSYGPGQPQHF. The CDR3 nucleotides read TGCGCCAGCAGCTATGGGCCCGGGCAGCCCCAGCATTTT.

The rearrangement links TRBV5-1 to TRBJ2-3; maybe TRBD1 (6 bases). The germline V gene encodes CDR1 SGHRS and CDR2 YFSETQ. The CDR3 contains 15 residues. Between the trimmed V and J ends, which lost 0 bases and 2 bases, there was a span of 10 bases. Here the CDR3 DNA reads TGCGCCAGCAGCTTGGGTGGGACAACCACAGATACGCAGTATTTT. Residues: CASSLGGTTTDTQYF.

There are a few counts of this clonotype. This chain connects TRBV3-1 to TRBJ2-1; 8 nucleotides match TRBD2. J lost 5 bases, V lost 0 bases, and 6 bases had no gene match. This CDR3 contains 16 residues. Germline V gives CDR1 LGHDT, CDR2 YNNKEL (reference sequence). Written as DNA, the CDR3 is TGTGCCAGCAGCCAAGAGGGAGCGGGAGAGAACAATGAGCAGTTCTTC. Residues: CASSQEGAGENNEQFF.

This clonotype has a handful of counts. The chain carries TRBV27 and TRBJ2-2; D may match TRBD1 or TRBD2 (5 bases each). This CDR3 is built from 15 residues. The germline gives CDR1 MNHEY, CDR2 SMNVEV (reference sequence). Trimming left V 8 bases short and J 3 bases short, with 16 bases between. The CDR3 nucleotides are TGTGCCAGCTCATCCTGGGGGATCGACACCGGGGAGCTGTTTTTT. It encodes CASSSWGIDTGELFF.

This chain uses TRBV20-1 with TRBJ1-1; D call uncertain. Germline V gene data show CDR1 as DFQATT and CDR2 as SNEGSKA (reference sequence). The CDR3 is 13 residues long. Trimming took 6 bases from V and 1 from J, leaving 12 bases between them. The CDR3 region is CSAALGPNTEAFF. CDR3 DNA: TGCAGTGCAGCCCTTGGGCCGAACACTGAAGCTTTCTTT.

At least ten counts were recorded for this clonotype. This chain uses TRBV7-2 with TRBJ1-2; no reliable D call. Germline CDR1 is SGHTA and CDR2 is FQGNSA. The CDR3 sequence is 12 residues long. V was trimmed by 5 bases and J by 8 bases, leaving 12 bases between them. CDR3 sequence: CASSLRMRGYTF. Written as DNA, the CDR3 is TGTGCCAGCAGCCTACGGATGAGAGGCTACACCTTC.

This clonotype was seen only a few times. CDR3 protein: CSARDTGQGDSPLHF. DNA for the CDR3: TGCAGTGCTAGAGATACGGGACAGGGGGATTCACCCCTCCACTTT. The chain combines TRBV20-1 with TRBJ1-6, with 11 bases that match TRBD1. The J segment lost 8 bases and the V segment lost 0 bases, leaving 3 bases of the junction unmatched. This CDR3 has 15 amino acids. Germline V gene sequence: CDR1 DFQATT, CDR2 SNEGSKA (reference sequence).

The chain combines TRBV7-6 with TRBJ2-1, with D maybe TRBD1 (6 bases). CDR3 length equals 14 residues. CDR1 and CDR2 from the germline V gene are SGHVS and FNYEAQ. V lost 3 bases and J 15 bases, leaving 21 bases between the germline ends. For the CDR3, the DNA is TGTGCCAGCAGCTTGGGTGGATCGGGGACATCGCTGTTCTTC. Translation gives CASSLGGSGTSLFF.

This clonotype has at least ten counts. The chain employs TRBV20-1 and TRBJ2-1; D is ambiguous. The CDR3 is made up of 10 amino acids. Trimming stripped 8 bases from V and 8 bases from J, with 10 bases between. The germline gives CDR1 DFQATT, CDR2 SNEGSKA (reference sequence). CDR3 sequence reads: CSPFKDEQFF. The CDR3, as DNA: TGCAGTCCGTTCAAGGATGAGCAGTTCTTC.

This rearrangement joins TRBV6-1 to TRBJ1-4; D not resolved. Germline loops: CDR1 MNHNS, CDR2 SASEGT. There are 14 residues in the CDR3. V was cut by 6 bases and J by 8 bases, with 16 bases left in between. DNA of the CDR3: TGTGCCAGCAGCCTAGGGTTCGGATGGGAAAAACTGTTTTTT. Its protein is CASSLGFGWEKLFF.

This clonotype was seen at least ten times. V is TRBV4-1 and J is TRBJ2-1; 7 bases fit TRBD1. V lost 3 bases to trimming and J lost 1 base; unmatched junction nucleotides: 9. In germline, CDR1 is MGHRA, CDR2 YSYEKL. The CDR3 is 17 residues long. CDR3 sequence (DNA): TGCGCCAGCAGCCACCTGAGGACAGGTAATTCCTACAATGAGCAGTTCTTC. This sequence encodes CASSHLRTGNSYNEQFF.

V and J are TRBV18 and TRBJ2-7; D gene uncertain. CDR3 size: 13 residues. Trimming stripped 0 bases from V and 8 bases from J, with 11 bases between. Germline CDR1 KGHSH, CDR2 LQKENI. In DNA, the CDR3 is TGTGCCAGCTCACCACCAGGTCAGGCCCAGCAGTACTTC. It yields the protein CASSPPGQAQQYF.

This clonotype was found a few times. The chain carries TRBV29-1 and TRBJ2-7, with TRBD1 matching 8 bases. CDR1 SQVTM and CDR2 ANQGSEA come from the germline V gene. With 2 bases clipped from V and 1 base from J, the junction kept 7 bases outside the gene matches. The CDR3 totals 15 residues. This chain's CDR3 is CSVELRDRPSYEQYF. Written as DNA, the CDR3 is TGCAGCGTTGAATTGAGGGACAGGCCTTCCTACGAGCAGTACTTC.

In its sample, this clonotype was seen many times. V is TRBV5-1 and J is TRBJ2-1, with 9 bases aligning to TRBD1. The junction had 4 bases not matched to a gene; V was cut back by 2 bases and J by 7 bases. The CDR3 loop spans 14 amino acids. Germline CDR1 SGHRS, CDR2 YFSETQ. CDR3 protein: CASSFMTGGNEQFF. The CDR3 nucleotides are TGCGCCAGCAGCTTCATGACAGGGGGGAATGAGCAGTTCTTC.

The genes are TRBV20-1 and TRBJ2-3; 7 bases match TRBD2. The CDR3 extends over 14 amino acids. The V segment lost 3 bases and the J segment 6 bases; nucleotides outside the gene matches: 9. CDR1 is DFQATT, CDR2 SNEGSKA, per germline (reference sequence). Written as DNA, the CDR3 is TGCAGTGCTAGGGTCGGGAGCGGGGCGGATACGCAGTATTTT. Amino acids: CSARVGSGADTQYF.

This clonotype was observed a handful of times. The chain uses TRBV12-3 or TRBV12-4 and TRBJ1-1; TRBD1 agrees at 9 bases. J was trimmed by 5 bases and V by 3 bases; bases with no gene match: 4. This CDR3 has 14 amino acids. CDR3 nucleotides: TGTGCCAGCAGTTTTAATGGACAGGGGACTGAAGCTTTCTTT. Its translation: CASSFNGQGTEAFF.

The chain is built from TRBV5-1 and TRBJ1-6; 9 bases fit TRBD1. V gave up 4 bases and J gave up 7 bases; unmatched junction bases: 9. The CDR3 sequence is 16 residues long. The germline V gene has CDR1 SGHRS and CDR2 YFSETQ. The CDR3 coding sequence is TGCGCCAGCAGCCACCGGGACAGGGCCCGAAATTCACCCCTCCACTTT. Protein sequence: CASSHRDRARNSPLHF.

The chain combines TRBV5-5 with TRBJ2-7; no definite D call. CDR3 length equals 15 residues. Trimming took 0 bases from V and 1 from J, leaving 11 bases between them. Germline V gene data show CDR1 as SGHKS and CDR2 as YYEKEE (reference sequence). The CDR3 spells CASSLDLVVSYEQYF. The CDR3 DNA sequence: TGTGCCAGCAGCTTGGACTTGGTTGTGTCCTACGAGCAGTACTTC.

The chain combines TRBV4-2 with TRBJ2-7, with 7 positions matching TRBD2. CDR1 LGHNA and CDR2 YNFKEQ come from the germline V gene. J was trimmed by 0 bases and V by 1 base; bases with no gene match: 9. CDR3 length: 17 amino acids. CDR3 loop: CASSQASTSRSSYEQYF. The CDR3 DNA sequence: TGTGCCAGCAGCCAAGCGTCGACTAGCCGAAGCTCCTACGAGCAGTACTTC.

This clonotype was picked up a small number of times. Written as DNA, the CDR3 is TGTGCCAGCAGTTACTACCTGGGTGGCTACACCTTC. Its translation is CASSYYLGGYTF. This chain connects TRBV6-5 to TRBJ1-2; D gene unclear. Per germline, CDR1 MNHEY and CDR2 SVGAGI. The V gene lost 1 base and the J gene lost 7 bases, with 7 bases spanning the gap. This CDR3 is built from 12 residues.